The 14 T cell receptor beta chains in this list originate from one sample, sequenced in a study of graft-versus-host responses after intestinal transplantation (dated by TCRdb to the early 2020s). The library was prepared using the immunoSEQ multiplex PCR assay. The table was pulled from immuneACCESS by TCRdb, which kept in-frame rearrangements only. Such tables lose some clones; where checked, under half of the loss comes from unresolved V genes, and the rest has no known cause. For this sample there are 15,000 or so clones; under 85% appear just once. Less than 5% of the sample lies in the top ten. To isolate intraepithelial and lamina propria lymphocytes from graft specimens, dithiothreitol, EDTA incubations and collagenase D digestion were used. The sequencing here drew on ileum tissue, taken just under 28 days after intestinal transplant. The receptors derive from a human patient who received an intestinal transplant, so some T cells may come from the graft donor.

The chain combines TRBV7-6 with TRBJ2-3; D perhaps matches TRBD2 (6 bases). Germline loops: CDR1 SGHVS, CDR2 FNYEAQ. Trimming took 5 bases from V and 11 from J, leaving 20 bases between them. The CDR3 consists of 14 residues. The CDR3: CASSPKRVGIGQYF. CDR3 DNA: TGTGCCAGCAGCCCAAAGCGGGTGGGCATTGGGCAGTATTTT.

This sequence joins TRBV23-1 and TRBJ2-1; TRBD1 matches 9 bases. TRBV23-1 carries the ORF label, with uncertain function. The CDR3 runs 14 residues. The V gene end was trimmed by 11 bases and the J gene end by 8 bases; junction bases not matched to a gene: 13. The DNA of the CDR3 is TGCGCCGCAGGGCGGGACAGGGTTTGTCATGAGCAGTTCTTC. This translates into CAAGRDRVCHEQFF.

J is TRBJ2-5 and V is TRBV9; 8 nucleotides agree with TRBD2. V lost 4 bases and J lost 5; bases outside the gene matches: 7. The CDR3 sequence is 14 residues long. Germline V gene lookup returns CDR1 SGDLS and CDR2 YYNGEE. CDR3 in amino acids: CASSPTGGWETQYF. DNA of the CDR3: TGTGCCAGCAGCCCAACGGGGGGGTGGGAGACCCAGTACTTC.

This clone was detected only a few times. CDR3 bases: TGTGCCAGCGGGACGGGACAGCCAATCAATCAGCCCCAGCATTTT. This encodes CASGTGQPINQPQHF. V is TRBV7-2 and J is TRBJ1-5; 7 positions match TRBD1. Germline CDR1 and CDR2: SGHTA and FQGNSA. The junction had 10 bases not matched to a gene; V was cut back by 8 bases and J by 3 bases. The CDR3 spans 15 residues.

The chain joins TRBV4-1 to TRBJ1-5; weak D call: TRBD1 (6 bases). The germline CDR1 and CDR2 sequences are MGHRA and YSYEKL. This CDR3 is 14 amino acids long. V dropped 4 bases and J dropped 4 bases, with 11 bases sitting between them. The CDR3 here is CASSRLQGNQPQHF. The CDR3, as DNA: TGCGCCAGCAGCCGGCTACAGGGTAATCAGCCCCAGCATTTT.

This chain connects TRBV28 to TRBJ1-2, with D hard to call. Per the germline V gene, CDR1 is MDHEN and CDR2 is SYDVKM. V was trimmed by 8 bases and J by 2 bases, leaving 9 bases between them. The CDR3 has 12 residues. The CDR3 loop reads CASRTQNYGYTF. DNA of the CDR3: TGTGCCAGCCGAACACAAAACTATGGCTACACCTTC.

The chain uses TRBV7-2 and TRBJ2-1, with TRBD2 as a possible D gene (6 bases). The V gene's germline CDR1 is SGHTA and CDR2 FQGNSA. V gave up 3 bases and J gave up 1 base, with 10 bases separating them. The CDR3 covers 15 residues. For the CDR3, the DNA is TGTGCCAGCAGCTTGGGACTGGAGTCCTACAATGAGCAGTTCTTC. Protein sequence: CASSLGLESYNEQFF.

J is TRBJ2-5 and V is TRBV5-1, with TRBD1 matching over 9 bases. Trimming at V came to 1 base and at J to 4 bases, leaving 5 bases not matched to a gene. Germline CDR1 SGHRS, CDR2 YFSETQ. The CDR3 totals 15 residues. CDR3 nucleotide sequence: TGCGCCAGCAGCTTGAACACAGGGGGCGGAGAGACCCAGTACTTC. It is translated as CASSLNTGGGETQYF.

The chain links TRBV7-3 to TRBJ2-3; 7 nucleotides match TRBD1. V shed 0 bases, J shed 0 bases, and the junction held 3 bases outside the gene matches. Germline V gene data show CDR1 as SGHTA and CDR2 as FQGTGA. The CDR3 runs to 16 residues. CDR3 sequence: CASSLTRDSSTDTQYF. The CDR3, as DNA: TGTGCCAGCAGCTTAACCCGGGACAGTAGCACAGATACGCAGTATTTT. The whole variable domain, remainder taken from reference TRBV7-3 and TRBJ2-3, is GAGVSQTPSNKVTEKGKYVELRCDPISGHTALYWYRQSLGQGPEFLIYFQGTGAADDSGLPNDRFFAVRPEGSVSTLKIQRTERGDSAVYLCASSLTRDSSTDTQYFGPGTRLTVL.

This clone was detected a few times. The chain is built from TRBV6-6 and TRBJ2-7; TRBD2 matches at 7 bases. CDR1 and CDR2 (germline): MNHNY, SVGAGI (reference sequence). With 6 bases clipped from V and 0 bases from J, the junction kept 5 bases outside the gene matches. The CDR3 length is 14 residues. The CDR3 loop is CASRPSGLSYEQYV. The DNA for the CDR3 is TGTGCCAGCAGGCCTAGCGGACTCTCCTACGAGCAGTACGTC.

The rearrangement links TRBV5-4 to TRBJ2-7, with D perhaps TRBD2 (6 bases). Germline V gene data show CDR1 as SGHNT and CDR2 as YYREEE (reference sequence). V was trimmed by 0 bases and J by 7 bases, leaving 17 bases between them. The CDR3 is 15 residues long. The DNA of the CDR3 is TGTGCCAGCAGCTTGGGGGACGGGGGTCTGGGGGAGCAGTACGTC. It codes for CASSLGDGGLGEQYV.

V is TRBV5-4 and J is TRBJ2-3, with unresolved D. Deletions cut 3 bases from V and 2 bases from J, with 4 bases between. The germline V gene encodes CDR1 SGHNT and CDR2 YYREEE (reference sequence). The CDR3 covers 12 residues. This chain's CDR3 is CASSSYTDTQYF. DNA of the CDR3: TGTGCCAGCAGCTCGTACACAGATACGCAGTATTTT.

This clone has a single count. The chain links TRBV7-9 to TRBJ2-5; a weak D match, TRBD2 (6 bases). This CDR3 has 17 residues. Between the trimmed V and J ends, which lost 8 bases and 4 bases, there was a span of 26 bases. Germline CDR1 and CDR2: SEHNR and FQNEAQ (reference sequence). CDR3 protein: CASSPITLRGFGETQYF. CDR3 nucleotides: TGTGCCAGCTCACCCATCACTCTTCGGGGGTTCGGAGAGACCCAGTACTTC. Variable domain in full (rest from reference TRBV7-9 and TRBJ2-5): DTGVSQNPRHKITKRGQNVTFRCDPISEHNRLYWYRQTLGQGPEFLTYFQNEAQLEKSRLLSDRFSAERPKGSFSTLEIQRTEQGDSAMYLCASSPITLRGFGETQYFGPGTRLLVL.

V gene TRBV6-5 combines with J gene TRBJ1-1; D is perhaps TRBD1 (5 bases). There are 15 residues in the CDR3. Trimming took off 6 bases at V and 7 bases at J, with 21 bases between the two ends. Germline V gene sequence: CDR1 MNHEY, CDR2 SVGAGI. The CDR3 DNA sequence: TGTGCCAGCAGCCCTACAGGCGGCCAATCTGATGAAGCTTTCTTT. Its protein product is CASSPTGGQSDEAFF.